This T cell receptor beta chain comes out of a study of blood T cell repertoires in COVID-19. Trimming removed 1 base from V and 4 bases from J, with 12 bases in between. The CDR3 runs 15 residues. Germline V gives CDR1 SGHRS, CDR2 YFSETQ. Assay: immunoSEQ multiplex PCR; the TCRdb copy retains only in-frame clones and omits some. The sample lists hundreds of thousands of clones; around nine tenths were seen once. Those enrolled, adults aged roughly 18 to 89 years, came from about two dozen US areas. This chain uses TRBV5-1 with TRBJ2-1; D ambiguous. This TCR derives from a woman in her forties or fifties who had recovered from COVID-19. The sample taken for sequencing was PBMCs or T cells enriched from blood (not recorded which). This chain's CDR3 is CASSLLPGSYNEQFF. The CDR3 DNA reads TGCGCCAGCAGCTTGTTACCGGGTTCGTACAATGAGCAGTTCTTC.